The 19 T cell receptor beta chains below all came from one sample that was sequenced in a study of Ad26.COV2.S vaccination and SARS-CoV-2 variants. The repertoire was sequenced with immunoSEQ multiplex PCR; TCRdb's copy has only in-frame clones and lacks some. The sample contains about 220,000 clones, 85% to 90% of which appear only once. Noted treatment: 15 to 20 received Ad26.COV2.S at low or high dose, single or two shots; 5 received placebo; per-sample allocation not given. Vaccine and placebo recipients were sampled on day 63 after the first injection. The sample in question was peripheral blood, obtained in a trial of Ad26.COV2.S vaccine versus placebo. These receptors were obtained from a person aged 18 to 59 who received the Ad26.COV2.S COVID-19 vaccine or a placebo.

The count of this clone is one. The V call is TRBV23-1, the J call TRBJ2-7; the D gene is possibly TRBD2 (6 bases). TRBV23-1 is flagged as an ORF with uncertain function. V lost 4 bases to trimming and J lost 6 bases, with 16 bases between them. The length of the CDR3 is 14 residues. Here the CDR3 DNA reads TGCGCCAGCAGTCGTGAAGGGAGGACTATCGAGCAGTACTTC. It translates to CASSREGRTIEQYF.

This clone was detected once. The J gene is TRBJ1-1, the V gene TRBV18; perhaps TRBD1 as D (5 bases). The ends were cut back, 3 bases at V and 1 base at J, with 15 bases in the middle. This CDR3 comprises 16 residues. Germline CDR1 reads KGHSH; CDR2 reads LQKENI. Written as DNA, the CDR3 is TGTGCCAGCTCACCCGTCCGGGGCAGGGCGAACACTGAAGCTTTCTTT. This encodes CASSPVRGRANTEAFF.

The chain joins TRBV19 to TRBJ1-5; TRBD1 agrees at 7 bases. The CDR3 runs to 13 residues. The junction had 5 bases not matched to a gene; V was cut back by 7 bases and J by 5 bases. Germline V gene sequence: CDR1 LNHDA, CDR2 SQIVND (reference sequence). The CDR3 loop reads CASNDRVHQPQHF. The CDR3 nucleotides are TGTGCCAGTAATGACAGGGTCCATCAGCCCCAGCATTTT. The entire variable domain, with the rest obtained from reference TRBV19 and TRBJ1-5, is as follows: DGGITQSPKYLFRKEGQNVTLSCEQNLNHDAMYWYRQDPGQGLRLIYYSQIVNDFQKGDIAEGYSVSREKKESFPLTVTSAQKNPTAFYLCASNDRVHQPQHFGDGTRLSIL.

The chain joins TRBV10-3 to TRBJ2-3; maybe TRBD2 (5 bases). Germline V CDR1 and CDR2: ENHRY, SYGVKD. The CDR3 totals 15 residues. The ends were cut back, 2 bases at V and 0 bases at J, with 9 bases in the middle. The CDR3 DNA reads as TGTGCCATCAGTGAGGGAGGAGCTAGCACAGATACGCAGTATTTT. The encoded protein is CAISEGGASTDTQYF.

CDR3 region: CASSPGGDALYEQYF. The CDR3 nucleotides read TGTGCCAGCTCACCAGGGGGCGACGCCCTTTACGAGCAGTACTTC. The chain recombines TRBV18 with TRBJ2-7; TRBD1 is a possible D gene (6 bases). This CDR3 is built from 15 residues. Trimming took off 2 bases at V and 4 bases at J, with 15 bases between the two ends. Germline CDR1 is KGHSH and CDR2 is LQKENI.

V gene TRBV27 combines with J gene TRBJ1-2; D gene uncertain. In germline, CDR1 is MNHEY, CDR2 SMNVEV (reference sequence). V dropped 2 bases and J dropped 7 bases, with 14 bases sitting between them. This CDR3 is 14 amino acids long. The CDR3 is CASSLGPNSGGYTF. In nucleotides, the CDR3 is TGTGCCAGCAGTTTAGGCCCCAACTCGGGTGGCTACACCTTC.

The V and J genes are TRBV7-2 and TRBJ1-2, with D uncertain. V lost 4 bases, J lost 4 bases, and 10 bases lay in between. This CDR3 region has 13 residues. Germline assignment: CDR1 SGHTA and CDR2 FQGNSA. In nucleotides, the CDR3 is TGTGCCAGCAGCTCTGGACCGGGCTATGGCTACACCTTC. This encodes CASSSGPGYGYTF. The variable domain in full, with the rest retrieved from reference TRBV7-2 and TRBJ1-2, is GAGVSQSPSNKVTEKGKDVELRCDPISGHTALYWYRQSLGQGLEFLIYFQGNSAPDKSGLPSDRFSAERTGGSVSTLTIQRTQQEDSAVYLCASSSGPGYGYTFGSGTRLTVV.

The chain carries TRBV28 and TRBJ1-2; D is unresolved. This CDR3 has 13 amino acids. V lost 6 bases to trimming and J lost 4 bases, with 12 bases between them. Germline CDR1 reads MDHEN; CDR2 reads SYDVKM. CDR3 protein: CASSPRQSYGYTF. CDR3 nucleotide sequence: TGTGCCAGCAGCCCAAGACAATCCTATGGCTACACCTTC.

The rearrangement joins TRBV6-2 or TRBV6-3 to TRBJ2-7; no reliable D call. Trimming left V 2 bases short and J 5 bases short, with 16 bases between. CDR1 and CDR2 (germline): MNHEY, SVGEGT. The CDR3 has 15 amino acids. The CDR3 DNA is TGTGCCAGCAGTTACGGCCCCCCTCGACCCCACGAGCAGTACTTC. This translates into CASSYGPPRPHEQYF.

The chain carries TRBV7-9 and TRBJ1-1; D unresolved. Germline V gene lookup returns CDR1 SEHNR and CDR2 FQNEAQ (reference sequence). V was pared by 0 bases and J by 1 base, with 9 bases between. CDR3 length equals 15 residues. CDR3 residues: CASSLAVGPNTEAFF. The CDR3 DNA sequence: TGTGCCAGCAGCTTAGCGGTGGGCCCGAACACTGAAGCTTTCTTT.

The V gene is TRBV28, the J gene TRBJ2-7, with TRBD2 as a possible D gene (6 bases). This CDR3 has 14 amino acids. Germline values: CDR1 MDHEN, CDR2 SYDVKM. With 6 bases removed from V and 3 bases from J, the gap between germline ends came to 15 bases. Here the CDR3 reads CASSSGLEFYEQYF. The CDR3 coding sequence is TGTGCCAGCAGCTCGGGACTGGAATTCTACGAGCAGTACTTC.

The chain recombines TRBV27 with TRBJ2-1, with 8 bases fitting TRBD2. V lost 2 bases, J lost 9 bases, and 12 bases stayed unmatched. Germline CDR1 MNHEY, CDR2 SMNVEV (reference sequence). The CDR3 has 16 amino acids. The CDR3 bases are TGTGCCAGCAGTTTACTCGGGACTAGGGGGATAGGTGAGCAGTTCTTC. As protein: CASSLLGTRGIGEQFF.

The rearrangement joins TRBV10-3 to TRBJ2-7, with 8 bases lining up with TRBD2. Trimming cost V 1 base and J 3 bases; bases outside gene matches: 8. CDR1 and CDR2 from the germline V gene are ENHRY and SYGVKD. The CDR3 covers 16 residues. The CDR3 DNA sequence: TGTGCCATCAGTGAGTATACTAGCGGTGCTGTCTACGAGCAGTACTTC. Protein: CAISEYTSGAVYEQYF.

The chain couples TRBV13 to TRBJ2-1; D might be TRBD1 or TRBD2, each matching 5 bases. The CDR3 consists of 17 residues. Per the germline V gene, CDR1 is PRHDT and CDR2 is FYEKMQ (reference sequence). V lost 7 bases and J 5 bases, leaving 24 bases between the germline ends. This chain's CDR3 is CASKGTGRWATNNEQFF. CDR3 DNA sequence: TGTGCCAGCAAGGGGACGGGCAGGTGGGCTACCAACAATGAGCAGTTCTTC.

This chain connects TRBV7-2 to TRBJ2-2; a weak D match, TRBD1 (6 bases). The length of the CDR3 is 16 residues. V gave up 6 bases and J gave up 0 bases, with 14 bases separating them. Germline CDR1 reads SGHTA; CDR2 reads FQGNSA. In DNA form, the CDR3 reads TGTGCCAGCAGTAACGTTGGGACAACGAACACCGGGGAGCTGTTTTTT. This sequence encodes CASSNVGTTNTGELFF.

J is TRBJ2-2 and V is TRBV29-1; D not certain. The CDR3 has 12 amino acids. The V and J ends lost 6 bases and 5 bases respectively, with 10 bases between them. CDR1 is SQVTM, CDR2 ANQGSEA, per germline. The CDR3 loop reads CSVSAGTGELFF. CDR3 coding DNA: TGCAGCGTGAGTGCTGGAACCGGGGAGCTGTTTTTT.

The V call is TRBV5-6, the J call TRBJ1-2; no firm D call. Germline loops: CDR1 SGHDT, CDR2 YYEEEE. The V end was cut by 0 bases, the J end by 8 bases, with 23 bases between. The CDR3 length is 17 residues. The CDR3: CASSLGAVRAPGDGYTF. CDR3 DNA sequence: TGTGCCAGCAGCTTGGGAGCAGTTCGGGCCCCAGGAGACGGCTACACCTTC. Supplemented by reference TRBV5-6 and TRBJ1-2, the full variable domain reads DAGVTQSPTHLIKTRGQQVTLRCSPKSGHDTVSWYQQALGQGPQFIFQYYEEEERQRGNFPDRFSGHQFPNYSSELNVNALLLGDSALYLCASSLGAVRAPGDGYTFGSGTRLTVV.

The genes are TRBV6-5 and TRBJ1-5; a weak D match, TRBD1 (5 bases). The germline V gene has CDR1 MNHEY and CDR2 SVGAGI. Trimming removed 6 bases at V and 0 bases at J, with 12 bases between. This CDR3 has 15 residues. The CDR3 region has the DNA TGTGCCAGCAGGAGGGGACTTTATAGCAATCAGCCCCAGCATTTT. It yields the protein CASRRGLYSNQPQHF.

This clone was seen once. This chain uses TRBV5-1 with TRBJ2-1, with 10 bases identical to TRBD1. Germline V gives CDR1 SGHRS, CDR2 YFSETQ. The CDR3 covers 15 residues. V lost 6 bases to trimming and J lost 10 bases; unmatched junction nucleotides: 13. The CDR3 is CASTRWVGDRGEQFF. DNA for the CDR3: TGCGCCAGCACCAGGTGGGTGGGGGACAGGGGCGAGCAGTTCTTC.